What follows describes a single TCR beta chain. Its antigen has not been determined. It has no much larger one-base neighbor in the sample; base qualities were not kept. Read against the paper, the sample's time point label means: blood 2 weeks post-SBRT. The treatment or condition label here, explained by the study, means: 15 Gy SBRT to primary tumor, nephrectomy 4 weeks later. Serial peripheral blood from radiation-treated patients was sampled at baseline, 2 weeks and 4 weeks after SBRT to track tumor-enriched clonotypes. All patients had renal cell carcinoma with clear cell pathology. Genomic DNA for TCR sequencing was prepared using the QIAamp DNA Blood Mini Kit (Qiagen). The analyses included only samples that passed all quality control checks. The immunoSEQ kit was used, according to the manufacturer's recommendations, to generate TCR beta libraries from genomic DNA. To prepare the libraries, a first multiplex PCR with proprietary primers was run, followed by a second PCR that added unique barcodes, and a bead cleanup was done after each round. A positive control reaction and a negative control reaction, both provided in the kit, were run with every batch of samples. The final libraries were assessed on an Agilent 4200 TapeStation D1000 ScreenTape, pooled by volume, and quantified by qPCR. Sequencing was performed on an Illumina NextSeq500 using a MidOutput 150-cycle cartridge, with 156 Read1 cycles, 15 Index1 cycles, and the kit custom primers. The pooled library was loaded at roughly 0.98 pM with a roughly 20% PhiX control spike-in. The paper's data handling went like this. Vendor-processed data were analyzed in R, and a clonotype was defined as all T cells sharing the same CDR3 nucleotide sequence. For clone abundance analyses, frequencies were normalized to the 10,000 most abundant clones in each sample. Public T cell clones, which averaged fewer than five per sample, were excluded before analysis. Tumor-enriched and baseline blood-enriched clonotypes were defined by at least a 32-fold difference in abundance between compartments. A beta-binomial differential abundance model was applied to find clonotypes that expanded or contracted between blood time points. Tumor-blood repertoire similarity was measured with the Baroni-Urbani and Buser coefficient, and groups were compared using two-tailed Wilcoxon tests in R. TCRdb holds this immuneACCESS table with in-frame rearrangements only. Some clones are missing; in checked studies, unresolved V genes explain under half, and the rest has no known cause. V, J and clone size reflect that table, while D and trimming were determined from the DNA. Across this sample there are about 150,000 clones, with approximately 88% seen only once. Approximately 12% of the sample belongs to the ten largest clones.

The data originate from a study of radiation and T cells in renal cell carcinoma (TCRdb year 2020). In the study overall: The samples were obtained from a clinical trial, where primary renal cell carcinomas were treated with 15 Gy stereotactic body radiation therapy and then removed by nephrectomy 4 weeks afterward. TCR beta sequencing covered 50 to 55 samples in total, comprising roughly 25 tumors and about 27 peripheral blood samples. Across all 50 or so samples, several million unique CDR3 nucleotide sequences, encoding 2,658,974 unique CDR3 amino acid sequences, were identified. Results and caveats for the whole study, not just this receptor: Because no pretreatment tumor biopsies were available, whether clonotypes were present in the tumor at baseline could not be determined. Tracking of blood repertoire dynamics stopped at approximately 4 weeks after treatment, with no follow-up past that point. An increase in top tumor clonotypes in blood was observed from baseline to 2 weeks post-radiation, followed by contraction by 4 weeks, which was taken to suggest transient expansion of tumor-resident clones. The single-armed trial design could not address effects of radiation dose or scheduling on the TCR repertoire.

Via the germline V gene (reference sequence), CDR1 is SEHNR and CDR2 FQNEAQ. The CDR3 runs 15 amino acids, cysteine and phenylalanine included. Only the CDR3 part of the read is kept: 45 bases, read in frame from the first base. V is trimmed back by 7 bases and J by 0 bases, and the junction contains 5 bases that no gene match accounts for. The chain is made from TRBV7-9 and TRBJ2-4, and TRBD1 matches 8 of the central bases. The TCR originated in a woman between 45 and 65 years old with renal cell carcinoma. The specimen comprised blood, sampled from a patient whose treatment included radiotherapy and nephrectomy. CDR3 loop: CASIVDRGAKNIQYF. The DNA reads TGTGCCAGCATCGTCGACAGGGGAGCCAAAAACATTCAGTACTTC.